These 15 T cell receptor beta chains were sequenced from one sample in a study of blood T cells in healthy people across ages. A second PCR of about 7 to 12 cycles used a sample-barcoded 5' primer and a J-beta primer mix. Each CDR3 protein is one row after TCRdb ran MiXCR on the 5' RACE reads. The top ten hold approximately 15% of the sample, which has hundreds of thousands of distinct CDR3 sequences, around 28% seen once. The sequenced sample consisted of blood. The receptors were sampled from a woman of 80 years or more in good health.

There are many counts of this clonotype. The chain employs TRBV12-3 or TRBV12-4 and TRBJ2-1, with 7 positions matching TRBD2. The trim removed 6 bases at V and 3 bases at J, leaving 14 bases unmatched. CDR3 length equals 17 residues. The CDR3: CASRAPSGGSLYNEQFF. CDR3 nucleotide sequence: TGTGCCAGCAGGGCACCTTCGGGGGGTTCACTCTACAATGAGCAGTTCTTC.

This clonotype was detected many times. The chain combines TRBV24-1 with TRBJ2-3, with 8 bases matching TRBD2. The CDR3 spans 13 residues. Germline CDR1 and CDR2: KGHDR and SFDVKD. With 9 bases clipped from V and 5 bases from J, the junction kept 6 bases outside the gene matches. In DNA form, the CDR3 reads TGTGCCACCGCCGGGGGGGCCTTAGATACGCAGTATTTT. Its protein is CATAGGALDTQYF.

This clonotype came up many times. The chain has TRBV12-3 or TRBV12-4 and TRBJ2-5, with D perhaps given as TRBD1 or TRBD2 (5 bases each). V was trimmed by 5 bases and J by 9 bases, leaving 13 bases between them. The CDR3 has 12 residues. The CDR3, as DNA: TGTGCCAGCAGTCTGGACAACGGGGCCCAGTACTTC. Translation: CASSLDNGAQYF.

The genes are TRBV7-2 and TRBJ1-5; the D is unclear. CDR1 SGHTA and CDR2 FQGNSA come from the germline V gene. The length of the CDR3 is 15 residues. Between the trimmed V and J ends, which lost 5 bases and 2 bases, there was a span of 13 bases. For the CDR3, the DNA is TGTGCCAGCAGCAACCTCGGGTGGGGCAATCAGCCCCAGCATTTT. Translation gives CASSNLGWGNQPQHF.

This clonotype was recorded at least ten times. The genes are TRBV7-2 and TRBJ2-5; 13 bases align to TRBD2. CDR1 and CDR2 (germline): SGHTA, FQGNSA. The length of the CDR3 is 15 residues. V shed 5 bases, J shed 2 bases, and the junction held 2 bases outside the gene matches. CDR3 in amino acids: CASSVGLAGQETQYF. The CDR3, as DNA: TGTGCCAGCAGCGTGGGACTAGCGGGGCAAGAGACCCAGTACTTC. Full variable domain (outside the CDR3, taken from reference TRBV7-2 and TRBJ2-5): GAGVSQSPSNKVTEKGKDVELRCDPISGHTALYWYRQSLGQGLEFLIYFQGNSAPDKSGLPSDRFSAERTGGSVSTLTIQRTQQEDSAVYLCASSVGLAGQETQYFGPGTRLLVL.

About this clonotype: One junction end does not reproduce the germline sequence, and a read error may be involved. The CDR3 DNA sequence: TGTGCCAGCAGCTTGGCTCCAACTAATGAAAGACTGTTTTTT. The encoded protein is CASSLAPTNERLFF. The chain is built from TRBV7-6 and TRBJ1-4, with D uncertain. The CDR3 contains 14 residues. Germline V lookup: CDR1 SGHVS, CDR2 FNYEAQ. The complete variable domain, with remaining parts taken from reference TRBV7-6 and TRBJ1-4, reads GAGVSQSPRYKVTKRGQDVALRCDPISGHVSLYWYRQALGQGPEFLTYFNYEAQQDKSGLPNDRFSAERPEGSISTLTIQRTEQRDSAMYRCASSLAPTNERLFFGSGTQLSVL.

This clonotype has ten or more counts. The V and J genes are TRBV18 and TRBJ2-5; D remains unclear. The CDR3 covers 13 residues. V was cut by 6 bases and J by 2 bases, with 10 bases left in between. The germline CDR1 and CDR2 sequences are KGHSH and LQKENI. As DNA, the CDR3 is TGTGCCAGCTCCATGCTGGGGCAAGAGACCCAGTACTTC. Its translation: CASSMLGQETQYF. The complete variable domain, with remaining parts taken from reference TRBV18 and TRBJ2-5, reads NAGVMQNPRHLVRRRGQEARLRCSPMKGHSHVYWYRQLPEEGLKFMVYLQKENIIDESGMPKERFSAEFPKEGPSILRIQQVVRGDSAAYFCASSMLGQETQYFGPGTRLLVL.

For this clonotype: A much more abundant neighbour one base away suggests this may be a read error. The V and J genes are TRBV4-3 and TRBJ2-5; D is uncertain. CDR1 LGHNA and CDR2 YSLEER come from the germline V gene. The CDR3 is 14 amino acids. V was pared by 0 bases and J by 11 bases, with 16 bases between. This chain's CDR3 is CASSQDWVSNEQYF. The CDR3 nucleotides read TGCGCCAGCAGCCAAGATTGGGTTTCTAATGAGCAGTACTTC.

The table lists this clonotype with many counts. The rearrangement uses TRBV5-1 and TRBJ2-6, with 8 bases aligning to TRBD1. Trimming at V came to 4 bases and at J to 0 bases, leaving 12 bases not matched to a gene. Germline V CDR1 and CDR2: SGHRS, YFSETQ. This CDR3 comprises 19 residues. The CDR3 DNA is TGCGCCAGCAGCCCTTGGTCCAGGGGGCGAAGCTCTGGGGCCAACGTCCTGACTTTC. It translates to CASSPWSRGRSSGANVLTF.

This clonotype was recorded many times. This chain connects TRBV7-2 to TRBJ2-1; possibly TRBD2 for D (7 bases). The CDR3 length is 16 residues. V lost 5 bases and J 8 bases, leaving 22 bases between the germline ends. Germline values: CDR1 SGHTA, CDR2 FQGNSA. The CDR3 region has the DNA TGTGCCAGCAGCCCCGGGGGAGGGGGGGGCCTTGATGAGCAGTTCTTC. This encodes CASSPGGGGGLDEQFF.

This clonotype was seen only a few times. The chain carries TRBV3-1 and TRBJ1-1; no firm D call. CDR3 length: 16 residues. Trimming stripped 4 bases from V and 2 bases from J, with 17 bases between. Germline-derived CDR1 and CDR2 are LGHDT and YNNKEL (reference sequence). DNA for the CDR3: TGTGCCAGCAGCCTCCGGAGCGAATATTTTAACACTGAAGCTTTCTTT. It encodes CASSLRSEYFNTEAFF. The full variable domain, its missing parts supplied by reference TRBV3-1 and TRBJ1-1, is DTAVSQTPKYLVTQMGNDKSIKCEQNLGHDTMYWYKQDSKKFLKIMFSYNNKELIINETVPNRFSPKSPDKAHLNLHINSLELGDSAVYFCASSLRSEYFNTEAFFGQGTRLTVV.

This clonotype was seen at least ten times. The chain uses TRBV7-9 and TRBJ1-2, with 8 bases fitting TRBD1. CDR3 length equals 17 residues. V was clipped by 3 bases and J by 8 bases; unmatched bases: 17. Germline V gene lookup returns CDR1 SEHNR and CDR2 FQNEAQ (reference sequence). The CDR3 sequence: CASSFTGSSRTGSGYTF. Here the CDR3 DNA reads TGTGCCAGCAGCTTCACGGGGTCCTCCAGGACAGGGAGCGGCTACACCTTC.

The V gene is TRBV4-1, the J gene TRBJ2-1, with 14 bases that match TRBD2. V was pared by 0 bases and J by 7 bases, with 2 bases of the junction left unmatched. This CDR3 is built from 16 residues. Germline CDR1 and CDR2: MGHRA and YSYEKL. CDR3 region: CASSQDRTSGRNEQFF. The CDR3 DNA reads TGCGCCAGCAGCCAAGATAGGACTAGCGGGAGGAATGAGCAGTTCTTC.

There are a few counts of this clonotype. A much larger clone differs from this one at a single base, so this may be a read error. This chain's CDR3 is CASSLRRRPDTQYF. CDR3 nucleotides: TGTGCCAGCAGCCTCCGACGACGGCCAGATACGCAGTATTTT. The V and J genes are TRBV9 and TRBJ2-3; D gene ambiguous. V shed 4 bases and J shed 4 bases, with 13 bases lying between them. Germline V gene sequence: CDR1 SGDLS, CDR2 YYNGEE. The CDR3 has 14 amino acids.

In regard to this clonotype: A junction boundary mismatches the germline segment, possibly from a read error. The chain links TRBV3-1 to TRBJ2-4; 10 bases are a match to TRBD1. The CDR3 is 15 residues long. In germline, CDR1 is LGHDT, CDR2 YNNKEL (reference sequence). CDR3 DNA: TGTGCTAGCAGCCAACGACAGGGGGCCAGGGAGACCCAGCACTTC. Translation gives CASSQRQGARETQHF.